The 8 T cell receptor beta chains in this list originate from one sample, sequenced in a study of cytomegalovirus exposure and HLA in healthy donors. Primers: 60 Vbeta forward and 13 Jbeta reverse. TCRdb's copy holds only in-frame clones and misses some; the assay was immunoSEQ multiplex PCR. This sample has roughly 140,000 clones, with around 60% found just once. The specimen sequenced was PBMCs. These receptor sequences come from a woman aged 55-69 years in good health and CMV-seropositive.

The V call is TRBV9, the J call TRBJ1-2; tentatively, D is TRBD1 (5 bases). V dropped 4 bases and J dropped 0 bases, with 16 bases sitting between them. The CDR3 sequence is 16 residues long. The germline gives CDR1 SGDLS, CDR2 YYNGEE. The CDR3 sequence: CASSPPVRGTNYGYTF. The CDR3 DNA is TGTGCCAGCAGCCCTCCTGTACGGGGGACTAACTATGGCTACACCTTC.

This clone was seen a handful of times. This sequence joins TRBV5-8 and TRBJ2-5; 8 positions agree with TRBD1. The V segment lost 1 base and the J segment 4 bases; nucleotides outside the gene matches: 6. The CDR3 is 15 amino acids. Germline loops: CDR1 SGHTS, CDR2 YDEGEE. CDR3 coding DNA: TGTGCCAGCAGCTTGAGGGGCAGGGGGCCAGAGACCCAGTACTTC. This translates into CASSLRGRGPETQYF.

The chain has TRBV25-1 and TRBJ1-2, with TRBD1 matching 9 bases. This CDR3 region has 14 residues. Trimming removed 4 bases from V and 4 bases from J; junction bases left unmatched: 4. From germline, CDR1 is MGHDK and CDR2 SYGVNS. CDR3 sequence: CASSGQTGGYGYTF. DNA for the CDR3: TGTGCCAGCAGTGGCCAGACAGGGGGCTATGGCTACACCTTC.

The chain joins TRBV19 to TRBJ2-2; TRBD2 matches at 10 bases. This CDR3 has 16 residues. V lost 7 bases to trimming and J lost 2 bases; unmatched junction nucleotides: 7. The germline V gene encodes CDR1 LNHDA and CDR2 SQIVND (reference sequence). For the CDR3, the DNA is TGTGCCAGTATGGGGGGGACTAGCGTAAACACCGGGGAGCTGTTTTTT. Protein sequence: CASMGGTSVNTGELFF.

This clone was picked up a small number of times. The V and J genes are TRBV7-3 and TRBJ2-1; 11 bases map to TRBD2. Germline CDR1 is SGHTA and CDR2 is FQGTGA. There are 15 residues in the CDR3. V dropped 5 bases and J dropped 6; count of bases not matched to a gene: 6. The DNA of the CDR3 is TGTGCCAGCAGCGCGGGACTAGCGGCTTTCAATGAGCAGTTCTTC. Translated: CASSAGLAAFNEQFF.

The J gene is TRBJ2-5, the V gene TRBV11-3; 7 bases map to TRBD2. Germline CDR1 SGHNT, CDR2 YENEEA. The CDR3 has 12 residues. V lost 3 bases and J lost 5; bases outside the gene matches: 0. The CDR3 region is CASSFGGETQYF. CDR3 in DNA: TGTGCCAGCAGCTTCGGGGGGGAGACCCAGTACTTC.

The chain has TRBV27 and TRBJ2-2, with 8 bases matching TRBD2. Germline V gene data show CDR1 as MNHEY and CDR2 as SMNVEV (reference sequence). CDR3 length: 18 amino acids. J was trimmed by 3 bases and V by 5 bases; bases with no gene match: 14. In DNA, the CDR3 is TGTGCCAGCAGTCCCCAAACGGGAGGGACTATGTACACCGGGGAGCTGTTTTTT. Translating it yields CASSPQTGGTMYTGELFF.

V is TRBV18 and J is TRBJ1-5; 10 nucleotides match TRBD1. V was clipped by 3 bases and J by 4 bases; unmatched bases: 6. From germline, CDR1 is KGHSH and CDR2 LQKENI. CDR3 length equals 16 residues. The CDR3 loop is CASSPGQGIRNQPQHF. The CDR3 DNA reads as TGTGCCAGCTCACCGGGACAGGGGATTAGGAATCAGCCCCAGCATTTT.